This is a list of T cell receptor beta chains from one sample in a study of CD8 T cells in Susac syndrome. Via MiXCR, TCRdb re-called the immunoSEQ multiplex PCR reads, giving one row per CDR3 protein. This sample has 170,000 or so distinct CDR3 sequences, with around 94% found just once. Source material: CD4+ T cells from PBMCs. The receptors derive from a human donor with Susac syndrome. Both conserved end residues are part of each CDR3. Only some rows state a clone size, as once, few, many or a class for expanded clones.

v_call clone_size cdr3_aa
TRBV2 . CASSERQLDSNQPQHF
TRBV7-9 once CASSLLTSVVPNEQFF
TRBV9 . CASSVRGDTEAFF
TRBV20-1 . CSAPGPSAETQYF
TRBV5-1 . CASSLGGDYEQYF
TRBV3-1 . CASSQYGQGAVGYTF
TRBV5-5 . CASSLTMGQGNEQYF
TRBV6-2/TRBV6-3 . CASSWGRSGGNSPLHF
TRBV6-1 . CASLASSGIQETQYF
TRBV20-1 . CSAQTDSNQPQHF
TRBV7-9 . CASSPTGTAYNSPLHF
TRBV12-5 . CASGASGEETQYF
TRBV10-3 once CAISDREGNQPQHF
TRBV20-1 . CSASEGGANTEAFF
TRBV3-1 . CASRGSYEQYF
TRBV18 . CASSPPWENIQYF
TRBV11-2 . CASSHGAGGAWRAHEQYF
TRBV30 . CAWSKSGVHYEQYF
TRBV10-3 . CAISDRGGSYNEQFF
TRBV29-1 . CSATTGGFYEQYF
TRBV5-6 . CASSLQGSGYTF
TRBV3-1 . CASSQEVPYEQYF
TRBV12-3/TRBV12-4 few CASSLGQNYEQYF
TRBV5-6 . CASSSLVRETQYF
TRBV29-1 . CSVETAKDTQYF
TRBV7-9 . CASSSTSGQTQYF
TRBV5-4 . CASSGGPNLNYGYTF
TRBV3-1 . CASSQEWVGQGAGAFF
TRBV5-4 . CASSLEGYYGYTF
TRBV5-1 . CASSRDPDTGELFF
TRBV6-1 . CASSLLFGRGTDTQYF
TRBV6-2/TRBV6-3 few CASSQGQEAFF
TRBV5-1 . CASSLDGRGNTIYF
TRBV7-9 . CASSPADRSYEQYF
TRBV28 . CASSFGARELFF
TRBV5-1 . CASSLGGTGGSYEQYF
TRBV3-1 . CASSYIVQGSSGANVLTF
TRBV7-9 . CASSPRDTKAFF
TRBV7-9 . CASSLPGTQNTYTF
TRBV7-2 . CASSSPGLGGYEQYF
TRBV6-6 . CASSYGSSYNEQFF
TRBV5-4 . CASSLGADQFF
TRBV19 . CASSRDRDSMGETQYF
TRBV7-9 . CASSFEGGAGEKLFF
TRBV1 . CTSSQDGQGVYNSPLHF
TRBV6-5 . CAVLDPGGDGYTF
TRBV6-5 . CASSYQWMNTEAFF
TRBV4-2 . CASSQDQEPYNEQFF
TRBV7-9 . CASSLRGGSNSPLHF
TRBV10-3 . CASRGGGTNSPLHF
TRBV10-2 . CASSDSGQTYEQYF
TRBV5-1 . CASSDGQGGKKTQYF
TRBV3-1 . CASSQTYYGYTF
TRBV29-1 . CSILLPLGSGGPVYNEQFF
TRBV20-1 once CSARRTAVVETQYF